Detailed here is one TCR beta chain. Sequencing used immunoSEQ multiplex PCR; TCRdb keeps in-frame clones, though not all of them. The top ten clones hold around 4.9% of a sample with about 82,000 clones, approximately 91% of them seen once. The data derive from a study of T cell responses to AZD1222 COVID-19 vaccine. Germline V gene sequence: CDR1 KGHSH, CDR2 LQKENI. The CDR3 totals 16 residues. V gave up 5 bases and J gave up 7 bases; unmatched junction bases: 11. The material sequenced was peripheral blood, taken on day 0 of AZD1222 vaccination. The sequence derives from an adult in good health. J is TRBJ1-6 and V is TRBV18; TRBD1 agrees at 7 bases. CDR3 nucleotides: TGTGCCAGCTCAACTAACGCCGGGACAGTAAATTCACCCCTCCACTTT. Encoded protein: CASSTNAGTVNSPLHF. Combining the CDR3 with reference TRBV18 and TRBJ1-6 gives the whole variable domain NAGVMQNPRHLVRRRGQEARLRCSPMKGHSHVYWYRQLPEEGLKFMVYLQKENIIDESGMPKERFSAEFPKEGPSILRIQQVVRGDSAAYFCASSTNAGTVNSPLHFGNGTRLTVT.